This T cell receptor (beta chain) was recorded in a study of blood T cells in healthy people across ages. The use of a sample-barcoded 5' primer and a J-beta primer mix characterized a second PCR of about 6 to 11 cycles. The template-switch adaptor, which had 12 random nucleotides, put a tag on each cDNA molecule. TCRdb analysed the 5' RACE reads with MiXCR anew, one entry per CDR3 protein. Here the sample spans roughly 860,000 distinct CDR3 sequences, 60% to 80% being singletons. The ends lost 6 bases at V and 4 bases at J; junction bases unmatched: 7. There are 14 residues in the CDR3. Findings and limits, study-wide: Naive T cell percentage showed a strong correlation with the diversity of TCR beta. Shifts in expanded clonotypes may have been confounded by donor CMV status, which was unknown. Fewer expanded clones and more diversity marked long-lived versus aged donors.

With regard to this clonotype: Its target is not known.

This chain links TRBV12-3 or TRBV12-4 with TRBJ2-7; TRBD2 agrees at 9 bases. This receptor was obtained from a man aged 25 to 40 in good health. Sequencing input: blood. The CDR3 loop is CASSHGLAGYEQYF. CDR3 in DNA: TGTGCCAGCAGCCACGGTCTAGCGGGGTACGAGCAGTACTTC.